Listed here is a single T cell receptor (beta chain). What it binds is not known. The data were obtained in a study of a mutant IDH1 vaccine in newly diagnosed glioma. Assay used: immunoSEQ multiplex PCR; TCRdb lists only in-frame clones, some missing. There are roughly 30,000 clones in the sample; roughly 80% occur only once, and roughly 15% lies in the top ten. Time point given: week 23, last vaccination. What each vaccine dose contained was 300 ug of mutant IDH1 20-mer peptide, accompanied by topical imiquimod. Donors harbored newly found WHO grade 3 or 4 IDH1-mutant, ATRX-lost astrocytomas. Germline V gives CDR1 SGHNT, CDR2 YYREEE (reference sequence). V lost 10 bases and J lost 0, with 5 bases in between. The CDR3 loop spans 10 amino acids.

The material was PBMCs, obtained from a glioma patient whose treatment included an IDH1 peptide vaccine. This TCR was recovered from a woman in her twenties or thirties with glioma. The chain has TRBV5-4 and TRBJ2-7, with D unclear. The CDR3 DNA reads TGTGCCCCCGTCTCCTACGAGCAGTACTTC. It is translated as CAPVSYEQYF.